This T cell receptor beta chain was captured by sequencing in a study of technical replicates of blood from a handful of donors. Assay: immunoSEQ multiplex PCR; the TCRdb copy retains only in-frame clones and omits some. Altogether about 68,000 clones are present, about 97% being singletons, with the ten largest covering roughly 0.25%. Sequencing input: T cells isolated from PBMCs. This TCR came from a human donor in good health.

CDR3 coding DNA: TGTGCCATCAGTGCTGGCAGGGTTTTAGCTGAAGCTTTCTTT. Translated, it gives CAISAGRVLAEAFF. This chain connects TRBV10-3 to TRBJ1-1; weak D call: TRBD1 (5 bases). CDR1 ENHRY and CDR2 SYGVKD come from the germline V gene. Deletions cut 4 bases from V and 6 bases from J, with 15 bases between. CDR3 length: 14 amino acids.